Here is one T cell receptor beta chain with its context. What it binds is not known. The sample is drawn from a study of CD8 T cell repertoires and HIV-1 epitope variants. At the level of the study: An approximately 10-day culture received IL-2, IL-7 and IL-15 on days 3 and 7. Study-wide points: No clonotypes responded to the TAALDMSHF plasma variant; about five recognized KF9, one HW9.

Per germline, CDR1 PRHDT and CDR2 FYEKMQ (reference sequence). V shed 4 bases, J shed 3 bases, and the junction held 4 bases outside the gene matches. The CDR3 is 14 residues long. Sequencing of TCR beta CDR3 used immunoSEQ survey depth. Profiling relied on immunoSEQ multiplex PCR, and the TCRdb table lists in-frame clones only, not all of them. The sample holds fewer than 6,000 clones, over 65% seen once. Sequences were obtained from cultured CD8+ T cells derived from PBMCs. The TCR sequence derives from a male donor with HIV. The chain is built from TRBV13 and TRBJ1-1, with 8 bases matching TRBD1. The DNA for the CDR3 is TGTGCCAGCAGCTCAGGGGGCTTGGACACTGAAGCTTTCTTT. As protein: CASSSGGLDTEAFF.